The 15 T cell receptor beta chains presented below share a single source sample, sequenced in a study of blood T cell repertoires in COVID-19 (dated by TCRdb to about 2020). The library was made by the immunoSEQ multiplex PCR assay. The table comes from immuneACCESS by way of TCRdb, which keeps in-frame sequences with V and J called. Part of the clones is missing from these tables; in studies checked, under half for an unresolved V gene and the rest for unknown reasons. A total of 200,000 to 250,000 clones appear in this sample, more than 65% of them only once. 4% to 4.5% of the sample is taken by the ten largest. Input material: peripheral blood. The source of these receptors is a woman between 40 and 55 years old with active or convalescent COVID-19.

The gene calls are TRBV7-3 and TRBJ1-2; 12 bases are a match to TRBD1. V dropped 2 bases and J dropped 0; count of bases not matched to a gene: 4. The CDR3 loop spans 17 amino acids. Looked up from germline, CDR1 is SGHTA and CDR2 is FQGTGA. In nucleotides, the CDR3 is TGTGCCAGCAGCTTAGGGGGACAGGGGGCTTCTAACTATGGCTACACCTTC. Translated, it gives CASSLGGQGASNYGYTF.

The V and J genes are TRBV7-2 and TRBJ2-2; D remains ambiguous. The V gene's germline CDR1 is SGHTA and CDR2 FQGNSA. This CDR3 contains 14 residues. V was cut by 6 bases and J by 6 bases, with 14 bases left in between. CDR3 DNA: TGTGCCAGCAGACCTCTTCTAGTGTCCGGGGAGCTGTTTTTT. It encodes CASRPLLVSGELFF.

This chain uses TRBV7-6 with TRBJ2-1; 8 bases line up with TRBD2. Trimming at V came to 1 base and at J to 15 bases, leaving 8 bases not matched to a gene. In germline, CDR1 is SGHVS, CDR2 FNYEAQ. This CDR3 comprises 13 residues. The CDR3 loop is CASSLGTSSPAFF. CDR3 DNA: TGTGCCAGCAGCTTAGGGACTAGCAGTCCGGCGTTCTTC.

This rearrangement joins TRBV28 to TRBJ1-4; 8 positions agree with TRBD1. CDR1 MDHEN and CDR2 SYDVKM come from the germline V gene. The CDR3 consists of 18 residues. V was pared by 5 bases and J by 7 bases, with 18 bases of the junction left unmatched. CDR3 sequence (DNA): TGTGCCAGCAGTCCTCGGACAGGGAAGGAAGGCCTCGGTGAAAAACTGTTTTTT. It codes for CASSPRTGKEGLGEKLFF.

V gene TRBV24-1 combines with J gene TRBJ1-5; 8 positions match TRBD1. The ends lost 9 bases at V and 3 bases at J; junction bases unmatched: 9. The CDR3 is 15 amino acids. Germline-derived CDR1 and CDR2 are KGHDR and SFDVKD. The CDR3 DNA sequence: TGTGCCACCTTTCCAGGGGGCGAGTTCAATCAGCCCCAGCATTTT. Protein product: CATFPGGEFNQPQHF.

This chain connects TRBV15 to TRBJ2-7, with TRBD1 matching 9 bases. The CDR3 length is 14 residues. Trimming cost V 1 base and J 5 bases; bases outside gene matches: 3. The germline V gene encodes CDR1 LNHNV and CDR2 YYDKDF (reference sequence). CDR3 in amino acids: CATSRAGTGNEQYF. The CDR3 region has the DNA TGTGCCACCAGCAGAGCCGGGACAGGGAACGAGCAGTACTTC.

V is TRBV7-2 and J is TRBJ2-3; the match to TRBD1 covers 8 bases. V gave up 3 bases and J gave up 5 bases; unmatched junction bases: 7. There are 15 residues in the CDR3. Germline V gene data show CDR1 as SGHTA and CDR2 as FQGNSA. The chain's CDR3 is CASSFQTGVVDTQYF. In nucleotides, the CDR3 is TGTGCCAGCAGCTTTCAGACAGGGGTGGTAGATACGCAGTATTTT.

There are a few counts of this clone. The chain combines TRBV27 with TRBJ2-2; 7 bases agree with TRBD1. From germline, CDR1 is MNHEY and CDR2 SMNVEV (reference sequence). This CDR3 contains 15 residues. Trimming removed 3 bases from V and 1 base from J; junction bases left unmatched: 2. The CDR3 DNA reads TGTGCCAGCAGTTTCGGGACAGTGAACACCGGGGAGCTGTTTTTT. Residues: CASSFGTVNTGELFF.

CDR3 in amino acids: CASSLNRGNTGELFF. The CDR3 coding sequence is TGTGCCAGCAGCTTAAACAGGGGGAACACCGGGGAGCTGTTTTTT. The gene calls are TRBV7-9 and TRBJ2-2; TRBD1 agrees at 7 bases. The V gene's germline CDR1 is SEHNR and CDR2 FQNEAQ (reference sequence). The CDR3 has 15 residues. Trimming took 2 bases from V and 1 from J; bases not matched to a gene: 1.

The chain employs TRBV7-6 and TRBJ2-1; 11 bases agree with TRBD2. Germline CDR1 SGHVS, CDR2 FNYEAQ. This CDR3 has 16 residues. V dropped 2 bases and J dropped 4; count of bases not matched to a gene: 4. The CDR3 bases are TGTGCCAGCAGCTTAACCGGGACTAGCGGTTACAATGAGCAGTTCTTC. Encoded protein: CASSLTGTSGYNEQFF. Full variable domain (missing parts from reference TRBV7-6 and TRBJ2-1): GAGVSQSPRYKVTKRGQDVALRCDPISGHVSLYWYRQALGQGPEFLTYFNYEAQQDKSGLPNDRFSAERPEGSISTLTIQRTEQRDSAMYRCASSLTGTSGYNEQFFGPGTRLTVL.

This sequence joins TRBV7-9 and TRBJ1-2, with D maybe TRBD1 (6 bases). Germline lookup yields CDR1 SEHNR and CDR2 FQNEAQ (reference sequence). Trimming stripped 5 bases from V and 6 bases from J, with 16 bases between. CDR3 length equals 14 residues. The chain's CDR3 is CASSRTGTSHGYTF. CDR3 sequence (DNA): TGTGCCAGCAGCCGAACCGGGACATCTCATGGCTACACCTTC. The whole variable domain, remainder taken from reference TRBV7-9 and TRBJ1-2, is DTGVSQNPRHKITKRGQNVTFRCDPISEHNRLYWYRQTLGQGPEFLTYFQNEAQLEKSRLLSDRFSAERPKGSFSTLEIQRTEQGDSAMYLCASSRTGTSHGYTFGSGTRLTVV.

This clone was observed once. V usage is TRBV19 and J usage is TRBJ2-2, with D possibly matching TRBD1 (6 bases). The CDR3 consists of 16 residues. V dropped 4 bases and J dropped 3 bases, with 15 bases sitting between them. Looked up from germline, CDR1 is LNHDA and CDR2 is SQIVND (reference sequence). The CDR3 sequence is CASSTLYRVYTGELFF. The CDR3, as DNA: TGTGCCAGTAGTACCCTGTACAGGGTGTACACCGGGGAGCTGTTTTTT.

The CDR3 region is CASSLGTANEQFF. The CDR3 nucleotides are TGTGCCAGCAGTCTGGGGACAGCGAATGAGCAGTTCTTC. This chain links TRBV12-3 or TRBV12-4 with TRBJ2-1; 7 nucleotides line up with TRBD1. Losses at the gene ends were 5 bases for V and 7 bases for J; bases not matched to a gene: 5. This CDR3 comprises 13 residues.

The J gene is TRBJ2-1, the V gene TRBV19; 14 bases are a match to TRBD2. V lost 5 bases to trimming and J lost 13 bases; unmatched junction nucleotides: 10. Germline V lookup: CDR1 LNHDA, CDR2 SQIVND (reference sequence). The CDR3 is made up of 15 amino acids. CDR3 nucleotide sequence: TGTGCCAGTAGTTGGTCGGGACTAGCGGGGGAGGGCCAGTTCTTC. Protein sequence: CASSWSGLAGEGQFF.

The rearrangement links TRBV3-1 (or the pseudogene TRBV3-2) to TRBJ2-3, with unresolved D. CDR3 size: 12 residues. V was shortened by 6 bases and J by 4 bases, with 8 bases between the two germline ends. Germline CDR1 and CDR2: LGHDT and YNNKEL (reference sequence). The CDR3 protein is CASSPFADTQYF. The DNA of the CDR3 is TGTGCCAGCAGTCCGTTCGCAGATACGCAGTATTTT.